These 5 T cell receptor beta chains came from one sample sequenced in a study of control samples from healthy donors and cancer patients. Libraries were prepared by immunoSEQ multiplex PCR; TCRdb keeps only in-frame clonotypes and omits some of them. This sample has some 150,000 clones, with approximately 91% found just once. The specimen sequenced was blood. These receptors were collected from a young man in good health.

This chain uses TRBV2 with TRBJ1-4, with D perhaps matching TRBD1 (5 bases). V was cut by 6 bases and J by 5 bases, with 13 bases left in between. Germline V gives CDR1 SNHLY, CDR2 FYNNEI. CDR3 length equals 14 residues. The CDR3 DNA reads TGTGCCAGCAGAGTGACAGTTAGCAATGAAAAACTGTTTTTT. It translates to CASRVTVSNEKLFF.

The genes are TRBV6-5 and TRBJ2-1; D gene ambiguous. CDR3 length: 14 residues. Germline assignment: CDR1 MNHEY and CDR2 SVGAGI. Trimming took off 0 bases at V and 4 bases at J, with 7 bases between the two ends. CDR3 sequence: CASSYSSSYNEQFF. The CDR3 DNA reads as TGTGCCAGCAGTTACTCGTCTAGTTACAATGAGCAGTTCTTC.

V usage is TRBV5-1 and J usage is TRBJ2-7, with 8 bases that match TRBD2. The CDR3 runs 12 residues. Trimming took 4 bases from V and 6 from J; bases not matched to a gene: 3. Germline V gene data show CDR1 as SGHRS and CDR2 as YFSETQ. The CDR3 loop reads CASSPGGVEQYF. The CDR3, as DNA: TGCGCCAGCAGCCCCGGGGGGGTCGAGCAGTACTTC. Combining the CDR3 with reference TRBV5-1 and TRBJ2-7 gives the whole variable domain KAGVTQTPRYLIKTRGQQVTLSCSPISGHRSVSWYQQTPGQGLQFLFEYFSETQRNKGNFPGRFSGRQFSNSRSEMNVSTLELGDSALYLCASSPGGVEQYFGPGTRLTVT.

This clone showed up just once. V usage is TRBV18 and J usage is TRBJ1-2, with a possible D match to TRBD1 (6 bases). Per germline, CDR1 KGHSH and CDR2 LQKENI. CDR3 length equals 15 residues. V was pared by 6 bases and J by 5 bases, with 19 bases between. CDR3 sequence: CASSLQQGRRYGYTF. CDR3 nucleotide sequence: TGTGCCAGCTCGCTCCAACAGGGACGGCGTTATGGCTACACCTTC. Full variable domain (rest looked up from reference TRBV18 and TRBJ1-2): NAGVMQNPRHLVRRRGQEARLRCSPMKGHSHVYWYRQLPEEGLKFMVYLQKENIIDESGMPKERFSAEFPKEGPSILRIQQVVRGDSAAYFCASSLQQGRRYGYTFGSGTRLTVV.

The V call is TRBV28, the J call TRBJ1-5; 9 nucleotides agree with TRBD1. After removal of 3 bases from V and 5 bases from J, the junction contained 2 bases not matched to a gene. The CDR3 has 14 amino acids. Germline CDR1 reads MDHEN; CDR2 reads SYDVKM. CDR3 loop: CASSFGQGYQPQHF. CDR3 DNA: TGTGCCAGCAGTTTCGGACAGGGGTATCAGCCCCAGCATTTT.